Listed here are 8 T cell receptor beta chains from one sample, sequenced in a study of blood T cell repertoires in COVID-19. Clones were sequenced by immunoSEQ multiplex PCR, and TCRdb holds only the in-frame ones, with some missing. The table lists 270,000 or so clones, 75% to 90% of them singletons, with around 7.8% in the top ten. Sequencing was done on a sample of peripheral blood. These receptor sequences come from a human donor in a cohort sampled during active COVID-19.

This chain joins TRBV2 and TRBJ1-5, with D tentatively TRBD1 (6 bases). The germline V and J ends were trimmed by 0 bases and 6 bases, with 15 bases remaining between them. The germline gives CDR1 SNHLY, CDR2 FYNNEI. The length of the CDR3 is 16 residues. This chain's CDR3 is CASSEALNRVVQPQHF. The CDR3 coding sequence is TGTGCCAGCAGTGAAGCCCTTAACAGGGTTGTTCAGCCCCAGCATTTT. Variable domain in full (rest from reference TRBV2 and TRBJ1-5): EPEVTQTPSHQVTQMGQEVILRCVPISNHLYFYWYRQILGQKVEFLVSFYNNEISEKSEIFDDQFSVERPDGSNFTLKIRSTKLEDSAMYFCASSEALNRVVQPQHFGDGTRLSIL.

The V gene is TRBV2, the J gene TRBJ2-2; 9 bases match TRBD2. The CDR3 runs 13 residues. Trimming at V came to 6 bases and at J to 5 bases, leaving 1 base not matched to a gene. CDR1 and CDR2 (germline): SNHLY, FYNNEI. This chain's CDR3 is CASSLAGTGELFF. For the CDR3, the DNA is TGTGCCAGCAGCCTAGCGGGAACCGGGGAGCTGTTTTTT.

The rearrangement joins TRBV5-1 to TRBJ2-5; 10 bases are a match to TRBD2. This CDR3 has 18 amino acids. CDR1 and CDR2 from the germline V gene are SGHRS and YFSETQ. V lost 0 bases, J lost 2 bases, and 10 bases stayed unmatched. The CDR3 DNA is TGCGCCAGCAGCTTGGCTAATAGCGGGGGGCCCATTCAAGAGACCCAGTACTTC. Translated: CASSLANSGGPIQETQYF.

The gene calls are TRBV20-1 and TRBJ2-7; a weak D match, TRBD1 (5 bases). The CDR3 length is 12 residues. V was clipped by 3 bases and J by 5 bases, with 11 bases between them. CDR1 is DFQATT, CDR2 SNEGSKA, per germline (reference sequence). CDR3 DNA: TGCAGTGCTAGTGGGGCTTTGGACGAGCAGTACTTC. Protein product: CSASGALDEQYF.

The chain uses TRBV7-9 and TRBJ2-7; 12 bases match TRBD2. The junction had 8 bases not matched to a gene; V was cut back by 4 bases and J by 7 bases. Germline values: CDR1 SEHNR, CDR2 FQNEAQ (reference sequence). The CDR3 is 15 amino acids. The CDR3 DNA sequence: TGTGCCAGCAGCTCAGGACTAGCGGGGACCTCTGAGCAGTACTTC. Translation gives CASSSGLAGTSEQYF.

This clone was observed once. The chain is built from TRBV19 and TRBJ1-5; no clear D gene. V shed 4 bases and J shed 6 bases, with 10 bases lying between them. This CDR3 is built from 13 residues. Germline CDR1 reads LNHDA; CDR2 reads SQIVND (reference sequence). The CDR3 reads CASSTEGIQPQHF. DNA of the CDR3: TGTGCCAGTAGTACCGAGGGAATTCAGCCCCAGCATTTT.

This clone turned up a few times. V and J are TRBV9 and TRBJ1-5, with 8 bases lining up with TRBD1. CDR3 length equals 14 residues. V gave up 3 bases and J gave up 6 bases; unmatched junction bases: 5. Germline CDR1 reads SGDLS; CDR2 reads YYNGEE. Here the CDR3 reads CASSGGQGGQPQHF. The CDR3 DNA is TGTGCCAGCAGCGGCGGACAGGGTGGTCAGCCCCAGCATTTT.

V is TRBV4-1 and J is TRBJ2-3; 11 bases map to TRBD1. Trimming removed 5 bases from V and 7 bases from J; junction bases left unmatched: 8. Germline CDR1 reads MGHRA; CDR2 reads YSYEKL. The CDR3 is 15 amino acids. CDR3 amino acids: CASSGRGTGGNTQYF. CDR3 DNA: TGCGCCAGCAGCGGAAGGGGGACAGGGGGAAATACGCAGTATTTT.